These 9 T cell receptor beta chains share one sample of origin, sequenced in a study of blood T cell repertoires in COVID-19 (dated by TCRdb to the early 2020s). Library preparation used the immunoSEQ multiplex PCR assay. TCRdb stores this immuneACCESS table with in-frame sequences only. Part of the clones is absent; in the studies checked, under half of the shortfall reflects unresolved V genes, and no reason is known for the rest. Within this sample are fewer than 350,000 clones, with about 89% of them counted one time only. 5% to 5.5% of the sample lies in the top ten. Sequencing was carried out using PBMCs or T cells enriched from blood (not recorded which). These receptors all stem from a man between 60 and 70 years old who had recovered from COVID-19.

This chain connects TRBV13 to TRBJ2-2; TRBD1 agrees at 9 bases. Looked up from germline, CDR1 is PRHDT and CDR2 is FYEKMQ (reference sequence). The CDR3 extends over 14 amino acids. V lost 6 bases, J lost 7 bases, and 6 bases stayed unmatched. This chain's CDR3 is CASSYRGLGGELFF. CDR3 DNA sequence: TGTGCCAGCAGTTACAGGGGGCTGGGCGGGGAGCTGTTTTTT.

J is TRBJ2-5 and V is TRBV27; D might be TRBD2 (6 bases). The CDR3 covers 14 residues. The ends were cut back, 7 bases at V and 4 bases at J, with 16 bases in the middle. CDR1 MNHEY and CDR2 SMNVEV come from the germline V gene (reference sequence). CDR3 in DNA: TGTGCCAGCAAAGCCCTTGGAGGGGTAGAGACCCAGTACTTC. Translating gives CASKALGGVETQYF.

V gene TRBV19 combines with J gene TRBJ1-5, with D possibly being TRBD1 (6 bases). In germline, CDR1 is LNHDA, CDR2 SQIVND (reference sequence). The CDR3 is made up of 16 amino acids. The V gene lost 6 bases and the J gene lost 0 bases, with 15 bases spanning the gap. CDR3 loop: CASRGRGDISNQPQHF. The CDR3 coding sequence is TGTGCCAGTAGAGGAAGAGGGGACATTAGCAATCAGCCCCAGCATTTT. Based on the CDR3 plus reference TRBV19 and TRBJ1-5, the full variable domain is DGGITQSPKYLFRKEGQNVTLSCEQNLNHDAMYWYRQDPGQGLRLIYYSQIVNDFQKGDIAEGYSVSREKKESFPLTVTSAQKNPTAFYLCASRGRGDISNQPQHFGDGTRLSIL.

This sequence joins TRBV19 and TRBJ2-3; 8 bases fit TRBD1. Germline-derived CDR1 and CDR2 are LNHDA and SQIVND (reference sequence). Trimming at V came to 3 bases and at J to 1 base, leaving 3 bases not matched to a gene. The CDR3 is made up of 15 amino acids. The CDR3 spells CASSITRGRTDTQYF. The DNA of the CDR3 is TGTGCCAGTAGTATTACCAGGGGGCGCACAGATACGCAGTATTTT.

This clone was seen only once. One end of the junction varies from germline; a read error may be responsible. This chain uses TRBV7-7 with TRBJ2-1, with 9 nucleotides matching TRBD2. The CDR3 sequence is 15 residues long. Germline-derived CDR1 and CDR2 are SSHAT and FNYEAQ (reference sequence). CDR3 coding DNA: TGTGCTAGCAGCCCGGGACTAGCCTTGTACAATGAGCAGTTCTTC. It is translated as CASSPGLALYNEQFF.

The genes are TRBV24-1 and TRBJ2-7; 7 bases match TRBD2. Germline V CDR1 and CDR2: KGHDR, SFDVKD. The J segment lost 7 bases and the V segment lost 5 bases, leaving 13 bases of the junction unmatched. CDR3 length: 15 amino acids. The CDR3 sequence: CATSGGSWGGEEQYF. In nucleotides, the CDR3 is TGTGCCACCAGTGGCGGAAGTTGGGGGGGAGAGGAGCAGTACTTC.

The chain joins TRBV3-1 (or the pseudogene TRBV3-2) to TRBJ2-3; weak D call: TRBD1 (6 bases). Trimming stripped 4 bases from V and 2 bases from J, with 13 bases between. The CDR3 is 15 residues long. CDR1 is LGHDT and CDR2 is YNNKEL in the germline V gene (reference sequence). CDR3 DNA sequence: TGTGCCAGCAGCCCCCGGGACACCTACACAGATACGCAGTATTTT. This translates into CASSPRDTYTDTQYF.

The chain carries TRBV2 and TRBJ2-5, with D maybe TRBD1 (6 bases). Deletions cut 2 bases from V and 5 bases from J, with 9 bases between. This CDR3 spans 13 amino acids. CDR1 is SNHLY, CDR2 FYNNEI, per germline. CDR3 in DNA: TGTGCCAGCAGTGAACCAGGGGAGGAGACCCAGTACTTC. This encodes CASSEPGEETQYF.

The V and J genes are TRBV4-2 and TRBJ2-2; possible D gene TRBD2, 5 bases. The length of the CDR3 is 15 residues. V dropped 1 base and J dropped 1 base, with 7 bases sitting between them. CDR1 is LGHNA and CDR2 is YNFKEQ in the germline V gene. CDR3 DNA sequence: TGTGCCAGCAGCCAAGTGAGCGGGAACACCGGGGAGCTGTTTTTT. Amino acids: CASSQVSGNTGELFF.